This T cell receptor beta chain was found in a study of T cell responses to AZD1222 COVID-19 vaccine. General study findings and limits: Repertoire collection took place solely once the T cell response had peaked.

The germline CDR1 and CDR2 sequences are WNHNN and SYGVQD (reference sequence). The CDR3 has 15 amino acids. Losses at the gene ends were 5 bases for V and 6 bases for J; bases not matched to a gene: 8. Produced via immunoSEQ multiplex PCR; TCRdb's table is partial and in-frame only. The table records 130,000 to 150,000 clones, 89% of them present only once. About this clone itself: Its antigen remains unknown.

The starting material was peripheral blood, obtained on day 0 of AZD1222 vaccination. The chain has TRBV10-1 and TRBJ2-2, with 8 bases matching TRBD1. This TCR was recovered from an adult in good health. The CDR3 protein is CASSLGRQGSGELFF. Here the CDR3 DNA reads TGCGCCAGCAGTTTGGGCCGACAGGGGTCCGGGGAGCTGTTTTTT.